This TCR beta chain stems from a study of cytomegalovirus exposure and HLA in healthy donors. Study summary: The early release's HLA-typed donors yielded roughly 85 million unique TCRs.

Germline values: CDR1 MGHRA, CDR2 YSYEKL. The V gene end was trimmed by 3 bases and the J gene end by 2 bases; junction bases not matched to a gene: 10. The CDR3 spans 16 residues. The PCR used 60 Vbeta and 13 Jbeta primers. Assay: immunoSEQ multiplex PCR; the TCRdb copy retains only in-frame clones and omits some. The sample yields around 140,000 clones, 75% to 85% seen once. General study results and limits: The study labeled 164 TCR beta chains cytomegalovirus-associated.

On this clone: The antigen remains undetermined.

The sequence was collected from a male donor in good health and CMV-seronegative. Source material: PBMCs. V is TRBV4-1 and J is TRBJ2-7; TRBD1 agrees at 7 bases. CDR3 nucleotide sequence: TGCGCCAGCAGCCATTTCGACAGGGCGACCCCCTACGAGCAGTACTTC. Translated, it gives CASSHFDRATPYEQYF.